This T cell receptor beta chain was found in a study of metastatic and nonmetastatic thyroid tumors. Whole-study findings and limits: Malignant thyroid tumors reportedly exceeded benign nodules significantly in TCR beta diversity, with the difference appearing in blood and tumor.

MiXCR reprocessed the PCR reads for TCRdb. The table includes roughly 70,000 clones, 15% to 20% detected once. On this clone itself: The antigen remains unidentified.

Thyroid surgery had not been preceded by any treatment in any patient. The CDR3 is made up of 15 amino acids. CDR1 is GTSNPN and CDR2 is SVGIG in the germline V gene (reference sequence). Trimming removed 4 bases from V and 4 bases from J; junction bases left unmatched: 11. The receptor was derived from a female donor with papillary thyroid cancer or a benign thyroid nodule (not recorded which). Some clones in this sample may be carry-over from other donors' samples. The sample comprised blood. The chain couples TRBV30 to TRBJ1-1; 8 positions agree with TRBD1. CDR3 coding DNA: TGTGCCTGGACGGGGGCAGGGGGCGCAGCCACTGAAGCTTTCTTT. It specifies CAWTGAGGAATEAFF.